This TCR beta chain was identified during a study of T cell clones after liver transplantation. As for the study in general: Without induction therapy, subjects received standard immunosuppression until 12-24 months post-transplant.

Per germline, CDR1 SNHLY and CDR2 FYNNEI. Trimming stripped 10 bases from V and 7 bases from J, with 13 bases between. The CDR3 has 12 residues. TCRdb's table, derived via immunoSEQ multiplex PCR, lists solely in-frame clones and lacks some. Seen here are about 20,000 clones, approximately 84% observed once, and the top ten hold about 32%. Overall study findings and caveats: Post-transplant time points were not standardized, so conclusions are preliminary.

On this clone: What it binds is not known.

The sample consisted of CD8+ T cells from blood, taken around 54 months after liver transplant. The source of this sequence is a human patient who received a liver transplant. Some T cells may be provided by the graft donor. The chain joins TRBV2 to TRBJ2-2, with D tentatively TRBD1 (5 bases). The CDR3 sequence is CANQGGGGELFF. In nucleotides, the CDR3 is TGTGCCAACCAGGGTGGTGGCGGGGAGCTGTTTTTT.